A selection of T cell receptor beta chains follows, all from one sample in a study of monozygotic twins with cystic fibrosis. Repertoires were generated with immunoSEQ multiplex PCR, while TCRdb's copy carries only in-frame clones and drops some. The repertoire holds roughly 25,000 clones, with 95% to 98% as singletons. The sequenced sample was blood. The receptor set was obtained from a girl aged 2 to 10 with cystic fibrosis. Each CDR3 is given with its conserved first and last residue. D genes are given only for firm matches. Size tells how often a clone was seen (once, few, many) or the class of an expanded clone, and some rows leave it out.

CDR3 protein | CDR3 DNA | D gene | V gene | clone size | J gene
CASSLRTGLDYGYTF | TGTGCCAGCAGCTTGCGGACAGGGCTCGACTATGGCTACACCTTC | TRBD1 | TRBV9 | - | TRBJ1-2
CASSQDWGPYEQYF | TGTGCCAGCAGCCAAGATTGGGGCCCCTACGAGCAGTACTTC | - | TRBV14 | - | TRBJ2-7
CASTETGFSEKLFF | TGTGCCAGCACCGAGACAGGGTTTAGTGAAAAACTGTTTTTT | TRBD1 | TRBV2 | - | TRBJ1-4
CASSLGRTGGYNEQFF | TGTGCCAGCAGCTTGGGTCGGACAGGGGGTTACAATGAGCAGTTCTTC | TRBD1 | TRBV5-6 | - | TRBJ2-1
CASSARRQGLFGYTF | TGTGCCAGCAGCGCGCGGAGACAGGGATTGTTCGGCTACACCTTC | TRBD1 | TRBV11-2 | - | TRBJ1-2
CAISESKGTDTQYF | TGTGCCATCAGTGAGTCGAAAGGAACGGATACGCAGTATTTT | - | TRBV10-3 | - | TRBJ2-3
CASSVGGINTGELFF | TGTGCCAGCAGCGTAGGCGGGATAAACACCGGGGAGCTGTTTTTT | - | TRBV9 | - | TRBJ2-2
CASSFREGSTDTQYF | TGTGCCAGCAGTTTTCGGGAGGGTAGCACAGATACGCAGTATTTT | TRBD2 | TRBV28 | - | TRBJ2-3
CASSLEGANYGYTF | TGTGCCAGCAGTTTAGAGGGGGCTAACTATGGCTACACCTTC | - | TRBV28 | - | TRBJ1-2
CASRSGAWEFF | TGTGCCAGCAGGTCTGGGGCCTGGGAGTTCTTC | - | TRBV7-2 | - | TRBJ2-1
CASSQETGPYEQYF | TGCGCCAGCAGCCAAGAAACGGGACCCTACGAGCAGTACTTC | - | TRBV4-1 | - | TRBJ2-7
CASSPYTLNTEAFF | TGTGCCAGCTCACCCTATACGTTGAACACTGAAGCTTTCTTT | - | TRBV18 | - | TRBJ1-1
CASSLGDTQYF | TGCGCCAGCAGCCTCGGAGATACGCAGTATTTT | - | TRBV5-1 | once | TRBJ2-3
CASSFTGDSYEQYF | TGCGCCAGCAGCTTTACAGGGGACTCCTACGAGCAGTACTTC | TRBD1 | TRBV5-1 | - | TRBJ2-7
CASSLDRQGSNQPQHF | TGTGCCAGCTCACTGGATCGGCAGGGCAGCAATCAGCCCCAGCATTTT | - | TRBV18 | - | TRBJ1-5
CASSEFLTYEQYF | TGTGCCAGCAGCGAATTTTTAACCTACGAGCAGTACTTC | - | TRBV6-1 | few | TRBJ2-7
CASSEIIFGGLAGEETQYF | TGTGCCAGCAGTGAAATTATCTTCGGGGGACTAGCGGGGGAAGAGACCCAGTACTTC | TRBD2 | TRBV2 | - | TRBJ2-5